Given below is one T cell receptor (beta chain) in context. Original processing notes: Amplification with reference gene primers provided the estimates of nucleated cell counts. Some clones are missing from TCRdb's copy, which holds only in-frame ones; the method was immunoSEQ multiplex PCR. The D gene and trimming were derived from the DNA, and the V and J assignments and clone size from that table. The repertoire holds about 27,000 clones, with over 75% as singletons. These data originate in a study of blood T cell repertoires in COVID-19. This CDR3 comprises 15 residues. Per the germline V gene, CDR1 is MDHEN and CDR2 is SYDVKM. Trimming removed 3 bases at V and 0 bases at J, with 8 bases between.

The rearrangement links TRBV28 to TRBJ2-2; D gene uncertain. The TCR was taken from a man between 65 and 80 years old with acute or convalescent COVID-19. What was sequenced was peripheral blood. In DNA, the CDR3 is TGTGCCAGCAGTTTCTGGCATGCGAACACCGGGGAGCTGTTTTTT. It yields the protein CASSFWHANTGELFF.